Listed below are T cell receptor beta chains from one sample, sequenced in a study of cytomegalovirus exposure and HLA in healthy donors. The repertoire was sequenced with immunoSEQ multiplex PCR; TCRdb's copy has only in-frame clones and lacks some. Seen here are 200,000 to 250,000 clones, just over 75% observed once, and the top ten hold approximately 2.6%. The sample taken for sequencing was PBMCs. These receptors originate from an older woman in good health and CMV-seropositive. The CDR3 runs from the conserved cysteine through the conserved F or W. The D gene is left open where the match is weak. A clone size is listed for some rows: how often the clone was seen (once, few, many), or a class if it is expanded.

clone_size: -
j_call: TRBJ2-5
d_call: TRBD2
v_call: TRBV7-2
cdr3_nt: TGTGCCAGCAGCCCCACCCAATTAGCGGGGGCTACCGGGACCCAGTACTTC
cdr3_aa: CASSPTQLAGATGTQYF

clone_size: -
j_call: TRBJ2-7
d_call: TRBD1
v_call: TRBV5-1
cdr3_nt: TGCGCCAGCAGCATGTGGACAGGGAGTGGCTACGAGCAGTACTTC
cdr3_aa: CASSMWTGSGYEQYF

clone_size: -
j_call: TRBJ1-1
d_call: TRBD1
v_call: TRBV7-2
cdr3_nt: TGTGCCAGCAGCCCGGGACAGGTGTACACTGAAGCTTTCTTT
cdr3_aa: CASSPGQVYTEAFF

clone_size: -
j_call: TRBJ1-1
d_call: -
v_call: TRBV5-4
cdr3_nt: TGTGCCAGCAGCTTGGTCACCGGCACTGAAGCTTTCTTT
cdr3_aa: CASSLVTGTEAFF

clone_size: -
j_call: TRBJ2-1
d_call: -
v_call: TRBV5-1
cdr3_nt: TGCGCCAGCAGCTTGGGGGTCTGGGGCTCGAATGAGCAGTTCTTC
cdr3_aa: CASSLGVWGSNEQFF

clone_size: -
j_call: TRBJ2-1
d_call: TRBD2
v_call: TRBV6-6
cdr3_nt: TGTGCCAGCAGTACAATAGCGGGAGTGGTCAATGAGCAGTTCTTC
cdr3_aa: CASSTIAGVVNEQFF

clone_size: -
j_call: TRBJ2-3
d_call: TRBD2
v_call: TRBV7-2
cdr3_nt: TGTGCCAGCAGCTTGGCTAGCGGGGGGGCCCCAGATACGCAGTATTTT
cdr3_aa: CASSLASGGAPDTQYF

clone_size: -
j_call: TRBJ2-5
d_call: -
v_call: TRBV28
cdr3_nt: TGTGCCAGCAGTTTAAGGGGGGGTAGGGAGACCCAGTACTTC
cdr3_aa: CASSLRGGRETQYF

clone_size: few
j_call: TRBJ1-2
d_call: -
v_call: TRBV7-9
cdr3_nt: TGTGCCAGCAGCCCTTTGAGAGGCCTGAGAGGAGGCTACACCTTC
cdr3_aa: CASSPLRGLRGGYTF

clone_size: -
j_call: TRBJ1-3
d_call: -
v_call: TRBV10-3
cdr3_nt: TGTGCCATCACTGGAGGGCCCTCTGGAAACACCATATATTTT
cdr3_aa: CAITGGPSGNTIYF

clone_size: -
j_call: TRBJ2-2
d_call: -
v_call: TRBV1
cdr3_nt: TGCACCAGCAGCCAAGATCGGGCTAGCGGGAGAGCCGGGGAGCTGTTTTTT
cdr3_aa: CTSSQDRASGRAGELFF

clone_size: few
j_call: TRBJ2-5
d_call: TRBD1
v_call: TRBV5-1
cdr3_nt: TGCGCCAGCAGCTCGGGACAGGGAGGAGAGACCCAGTACTTC
cdr3_aa: CASSSGQGGETQYF

clone_size: -
j_call: TRBJ1-5
d_call: -
v_call: TRBV19
cdr3_nt: TGTGCCAGTAGACGGGGTAGTGAGGTACTCCCCCAGCATTTT
cdr3_aa: CASRRGSEVLPQHF

clone_size: -
j_call: TRBJ2-7
d_call: TRBD1
v_call: TRBV2
cdr3_nt: TGTGCCAGCAGTACTCGAAAGAAGCCGACAGGGAGCGAGCAGTACTTC
cdr3_aa: CASSTRKKPTGSEQYF

clone_size: once
j_call: TRBJ1-5
d_call: -
v_call: TRBV6-5
cdr3_nt: TGTGCCAGCAGTTACGCGTATAGCAATCAGCCCCAGCATTTT
cdr3_aa: CASSYAYSNQPQHF

clone_size: few
j_call: TRBJ2-7
d_call: TRBD2
v_call: TRBV11-2
cdr3_nt: TGTGCCAGCAGCTTGTACGGGACTAGCGGCTACGAGCAGTACTTC
cdr3_aa: CASSLYGTSGYEQYF

clone_size: -
j_call: TRBJ2-3
d_call: -
v_call: TRBV9
cdr3_nt: TGTGCCAGCAGCGACCGCACGGGCACAGATACGCAGTATTTT
cdr3_aa: CASSDRTGTDTQYF

clone_size: -
j_call: TRBJ1-1
d_call: TRBD1
v_call: TRBV6-5
cdr3_nt: TGTGCCAGCATTCGAGGACAGGGGAACACTGAAGCTTTCTTT
cdr3_aa: CASIRGQGNTEAFF

clone_size: -
j_call: TRBJ1-1
d_call: -
v_call: TRBV9
cdr3_nt: TGTGCCAGCAGCGTAGTGCCAGGGCGGAACACTGAAGCTTTCTTT
cdr3_aa: CASSVVPGRNTEAFF

clone_size: -
j_call: TRBJ2-2
d_call: -
v_call: TRBV7-2
cdr3_nt: TGTGCCAGCAGCTTATGGCAGAACACCGGGGAGCTGTTTTTT
cdr3_aa: CASSLWQNTGELFF

clone_size: -
j_call: TRBJ2-3
d_call: TRBD2
v_call: TRBV6-4
cdr3_nt: TGTGCCAGCAGTGCTTACCCTAGCGGTTTAAGCACAGATACGCAGTATTTT
cdr3_aa: CASSAYPSGLSTDTQYF

clone_size: -
j_call: TRBJ2-7
d_call: -
v_call: TRBV7-2
cdr3_nt: TGTGCCAGCAGCTTTGAAAGGGGGTACGAGCAGTACTTC
cdr3_aa: CASSFERGYEQYF

clone_size: -
j_call: TRBJ1-2
d_call: -
v_call: TRBV9
cdr3_nt: TGTGCCAGCAGCCCCCGGGGGGGGCCTGGTGGCTACACCTTC
cdr3_aa: CASSPRGGPGGYTF

clone_size: -
j_call: TRBJ1-6
d_call: TRBD1
v_call: TRBV19
cdr3_nt: TGTGCCAGTAGTATATGGAGACAGGGAGGCTCACCCCTCCACTTT
cdr3_aa: CASSIWRQGGSPLHF

clone_size: -
j_call: TRBJ1-2
d_call: -
v_call: TRBV18
cdr3_nt: TGTGCCAGCTCCCCCCTCGAACATGATGGCTACACCTTC
cdr3_aa: CASSPLEHDGYTF

clone_size: -
j_call: TRBJ2-5
d_call: -
v_call: TRBV28
cdr3_nt: TGTGCCAGCAGTATTTCCGCGGAAGAGACCCAGTACTTC
cdr3_aa: CASSISAEETQYF

clone_size: -
j_call: TRBJ1-5
d_call: -
v_call: TRBV29-1
cdr3_nt: TGCAGCGTTCGGGAACCCAATCAGCCCCAGCATTTT
cdr3_aa: CSVREPNQPQHF

clone_size: few
j_call: TRBJ1-2
d_call: -
v_call: TRBV13
cdr3_nt: TGTGCCAGCAGCTATCCGGGACTCACCGATGGCTACACCTTC
cdr3_aa: CASSYPGLTDGYTF

clone_size: -
j_call: TRBJ1-1
d_call: -
v_call: TRBV20-1
cdr3_nt: TGCAGTGCTAATCGGTACACTGAAGCTTTCTTT
cdr3_aa: CSANRYTEAFF

clone_size: -
j_call: TRBJ1-2
d_call: -
v_call: TRBV7-9
cdr3_nt: TGTGCCAGCAGCTCCACTCCCGGGAGTTGGGGCTACACCTTC
cdr3_aa: CASSSTPGSWGYTF

clone_size: -
j_call: TRBJ2-1
d_call: -
v_call: TRBV4-1
cdr3_nt: TGCGCCAGCAGCCAAGAGGGACTCAACTCCTACAATGAGCAGTTCTTC
cdr3_aa: CASSQEGLNSYNEQFF

clone_size: -
j_call: TRBJ1-2
d_call: -
v_call: TRBV19
cdr3_nt: TGTGCCAGTAGTATACGTGACTATGGCTACACCTTC
cdr3_aa: CASSIRDYGYTF

clone_size: -
j_call: TRBJ2-5
d_call: -
v_call: TRBV19
cdr3_nt: TGTGCCAGTAGTAATAGTAGACAAGAGACCCAGTACTTC
cdr3_aa: CASSNSRQETQYF

clone_size: once
j_call: TRBJ1-1
d_call: -
v_call: TRBV7-9
cdr3_nt: TGTGCCAGCAGCTTAGGTGCAGTCATGAACACTGAAGCTTTCTTT
cdr3_aa: CASSLGAVMNTEAFF

clone_size: few
j_call: TRBJ2-2
d_call: -
v_call: TRBV4-1
cdr3_nt: TGCGCCAGCAGTCCAGGGCTGAACACCGGGGAGCTGTTTTTT
cdr3_aa: CASSPGLNTGELFF

clone_size: -
j_call: TRBJ1-5
d_call: TRBD1
v_call: TRBV4-1
cdr3_nt: TGCGCCAGCAGCTACGCGGGACAGTTCAATCAGCCCCAGCATTTT
cdr3_aa: CASSYAGQFNQPQHF

clone_size: -
j_call: TRBJ2-7
d_call: TRBD2
v_call: TRBV6-1
cdr3_nt: TGTGCCAGCAGTGAACGGGGAATTTTCGCGAGCGGGAGCTCCTACGAGCAGTACTTC
cdr3_aa: CASSERGIFASGSSYEQYF

clone_size: -
j_call: TRBJ2-1
d_call: TRBD1
v_call: TRBV7-2
cdr3_nt: TGTGCCAGCAGCCGGGTCGGGACAGGGCTTTACAATGAGCAGTTCTTC
cdr3_aa: CASSRVGTGLYNEQFF

clone_size: -
j_call: TRBJ1-5
d_call: TRBD1
v_call: TRBV19
cdr3_nt: TGTGCCAGTAGCGCGACAGGGGGGAATCAGCCCCAGCATTTT
cdr3_aa: CASSATGGNQPQHF

clone_size: -
j_call: TRBJ1-2
d_call: TRBD1
v_call: TRBV19
cdr3_nt: TGTGCCAGTAGTATCTCCGGGACAGGAGCTAACTATGGCTACACCTTC
cdr3_aa: CASSISGTGANYGYTF

clone_size: few
j_call: TRBJ1-1
d_call: TRBD1
v_call: TRBV7-2
cdr3_nt: TGTGCCAGCCTAGGGACAGGGGGAAACACTGAAGCTTTCTTT
cdr3_aa: CASLGTGGNTEAFF

clone_size: -
j_call: TRBJ2-6
d_call: -
v_call: TRBV9
cdr3_nt: TGTGCCAGCAGCCAACTCCCCGGCTCTGGGGCCAACGTCCTGACTTTC
cdr3_aa: CASSQLPGSGANVLTF

clone_size: -
j_call: TRBJ2-7
d_call: TRBD1
v_call: TRBV18
cdr3_nt: TGTGCCAGCTCGCCCAGGACAGGGGGCGGCGAGCAGTACTTC
cdr3_aa: CASSPRTGGGEQYF

clone_size: few
j_call: TRBJ2-3
d_call: TRBD1
v_call: TRBV6-5
cdr3_nt: TGTGCCAGCAGTAATGGACAGGTGGCCACAGATACGCAGTATTTT
cdr3_aa: CASSNGQVATDTQYF

clone_size: -
j_call: TRBJ1-2
d_call: TRBD1
v_call: TRBV7-9
cdr3_nt: TGTGCCAGCAGCTCTGAGACAGGGTGGGAGTTGATCTATGGCTACACCTTC
cdr3_aa: CASSSETGWELIYGYTF

clone_size: -
j_call: TRBJ2-2
d_call: TRBD1
v_call: TRBV5-1
cdr3_nt: TGCGCCAGCAGCATAGGGACAGGGGGGAACACCGGGGAGCTGTTTTTT
cdr3_aa: CASSIGTGGNTGELFF

clone_size: -
j_call: TRBJ1-1
d_call: -
v_call: TRBV12-5
cdr3_nt: TGTGCTAGTGGTTTAGTCAGGAACACTGAAGCTTTCTTT
cdr3_aa: CASGLVRNTEAFF

clone_size: -
j_call: TRBJ1-5
d_call: TRBD1
v_call: TRBV19
cdr3_nt: TGTGCCAGTAGCCGACAGGGGTTAGGGCAGCCCCAGCATTTT
cdr3_aa: CASSRQGLGQPQHF

clone_size: -
j_call: TRBJ1-4
d_call: TRBD1
v_call: TRBV7-9
cdr3_nt: TGTGCCACTTCGGGACAGGGGGCAACTAATGAAAAACTGTTTTTT
cdr3_aa: CATSGQGATNEKLFF

clone_size: -
j_call: TRBJ1-2
d_call: -
v_call: TRBV6-4
cdr3_nt: TGTGCCAGCAGTGACTCAGGGGATGGCTACACCTTC
cdr3_aa: CASSDSGDGYTF

clone_size: -
j_call: TRBJ1-6
d_call: -
v_call: TRBV9
cdr3_nt: TGTGCCAGCAGCGGTGGGGCCAGGTCCGGGTCACCCCTCCACTTT
cdr3_aa: CASSGGARSGSPLHF